These 18 T cell receptor beta chains originate from one sample sequenced in a study of T cells in women clearing cervical HPV infection. Clones were read by immunoSEQ multiplex PCR, and TCRdb kept only the in-frame ones, dropping some. The sample has roughly 22,000 clones. Sequenced input: blood buffy coat. These receptors all come from a woman aged 18-70 years with a cervical HPV16 infection that either progressed to CIN3+ or cleared (not recorded which).

Note on this clone: The missing CDR3 end, 3 residues past where the read stops, is filled in from the germline J gene. The genes are TRBV7-3 and TRBJ2-3; D possibly corresponds to TRBD2 (6 bases). The CDR3 has 13 amino acids. Trimming shortened V by 5 bases and J by 6 bases, and 12 bases separated the two germline ends. CDR1 and CDR2 from the germline V gene are SGHTA and FQGTGA. The CDR3: CASSRDSWDTQYF. CDR3 bases read: TGTGCCAGCAGCAGGGACTCTTGGGATACG.

As for this clone: The read is 3 residues too short to cover the CDR3 end, so that end is filled in from the germline J gene. V and J are TRBV4-1 and TRBJ2-7; weak D call: TRBD2 (5 bases). The CDR3 extends over 16 amino acids. The V end lost 1 base, the J end lost 0 bases, and 13 bases lay between the germline ends. The germline CDR1 and CDR2 sequences are MGHRA and YSYEKL. CDR3 DNA (partial): TGCGCCAGCAGCCAAGGTCCCAGCGGACCCTCCTACGAG. Its translation: CASSQGPSGPSYE. The whole CDR3 is CASSQGPSGPSYEQYF.

Worth noting for this clone: The CDR3 goes on 3 residues after the read ends, and that part is filled in from the germline J gene. The chain carries TRBV20-1 and TRBJ2-5; 8 nucleotides align to TRBD1. The V gene's germline CDR1 is DFQATT and CDR2 SNEGSKA (reference sequence). V gave up 2 bases and J gave up 1 base; unmatched junction bases: 6. This CDR3 spans 15 amino acids. This CDR3 is CSARNRQGLQETQYF. Incomplete CDR3 DNA: TGCAGTGCTAGAAACCGACAGGGGCTCCAAGAGACC.

As concerns this clone: The sequence runs out 3 residues before the end of the CDR3; the remainder is reconstructed from the germline J gene. The V call is TRBV19, the J call TRBJ2-4; either TRBD1 or TRBD2 may fit D (5 bases each). CDR3 size: 15 residues. CDR1 and CDR2 from the germline V gene are LNHDA and SQIVND (reference sequence). V gave up 4 bases and J gave up 9 bases, with 19 bases separating them. CDR3: CASSSRQGGGGIQYF. The CDR3 DNA, read in part, is TGTGCCAGTAGTAGCCGCCAGGGCGGAGGAGGCATT.

CDR3 sequence: CSVGGGDTEAFF. CDR3 DNA (partial): TGCAGCGTTGGGGGGGGTGACACTGAA. This rearrangement joins TRBV29-1 to TRBJ1-1; weak D call: TRBD1 (5 bases). The sequenced fragment ends 3 residues before the CDR3 boundary, so the rest is inferred from the germline J gene. The V end lost 4 bases, the J end lost 3 bases, and 9 bases lay between the germline ends. Germline V lookup: CDR1 SQVTM, CDR2 ANQGSEA. The CDR3 loop spans 12 amino acids.

With respect to this clone: The CDR3 is cut off 3 residues early in the read; its end comes from the germline J gene. J is TRBJ1-2 and V is TRBV5-8, with TRBD1 identical over 7 bases. Germline V lookup: CDR1 SGHTS, CDR2 YDEGEE. This CDR3 is built from 14 residues. After removal of 0 bases from V and 2 bases from J, the junction contained 1 base not matched to a gene. CDR3 sequence: CASSLEGANYGYTF. The DNA read from the CDR3 is TGTGCCAGCAGCTTGGAGGGGGCAAACTATGGC.

Remarks on this clone: The CDR3 is cut off 3 residues early in the read; its end comes from the germline J gene. The chain links TRBV10-3 to TRBJ1-1; D possibly corresponds to TRBD1 (6 bases). With 3 bases removed from V and 2 bases from J, the gap between germline ends came to 13 bases. CDR1 and CDR2 from the germline V gene are ENHRY and SYGVKD. CDR3 size: 15 residues. The CDR3 sequence is CAISDLRGDNTEAFF. The DNA read from the CDR3 is TGTGCCATCAGTGATCTCAGGGGTGACAACACTGAA.

The CDR3 loop reads CATSPPVATDTQYF. The DNA read from the CDR3 is TGTGCCACCAGTCCCCCAGTTGCCACAGATACG. This chain links TRBV24-1 with TRBJ2-3; no definite D call. Read sequence stops 3 residues before the CDR3 end, and the germline J gene provides the missing end. Germline CDR1 is KGHDR and CDR2 is SFDVKD. V was cut by 6 bases and J by 2 bases, with 11 bases left in between. This CDR3 region has 14 residues.

Regarding this clone: The read gets to within 3 residues of the CDR3 end, and the germline J gene fills in the rest. V and J are TRBV7-8 and TRBJ1-5, with D uncertain. Per the germline V gene, CDR1 is SGHVS and CDR2 is FQNEAQ. The CDR3 length is 18 residues. Trimming stripped 0 bases from V and 2 bases from J, with 17 bases between. The CDR3 loop reads CASSLARSAGSGNQPQHF. The sequenced part of the CDR3 DNA is TGTGCCAGCAGCTTAGCCAGGTCAGCGGGATCGGGCAATCAGCCC.

To note about this clone: Read coverage stops 3 residues before the CDR3 terminus; the germline J gene supplies the remainder. This chain connects TRBV7-2 to TRBJ1-1, with unresolved D. CDR3 length: 12 amino acids. Germline V gene sequence: CDR1 SGHTA, CDR2 FQGNSA. The CDR3 bases that were read are TGTGCCAGCAGCTTAGTGGGCAAAGTA. Translation: CASSLVGKV. The CDR3 as a whole reads CASSLVGKVAFF.

For this clone: The observed sequence ends 3 residues before the CDR3 terminus, with the missing tail filled in from the germline J gene. This chain connects TRBV5-1 to TRBJ1-6; D is unclear. From germline, CDR1 is SGHRS and CDR2 YFSETQ. This CDR3 region has 16 residues. Trimming stripped 6 bases from V and 7 bases from J, with 20 bases between. The CDR3 region is CASTPRPDSQNSPLHF. CDR3 DNA (partial): TGCGCCAGCACACCTCGGCCCGACTCTCAAAATTCACCC.

Points on this clone: Read sequence stops 3 residues before the CDR3 end, and the germline J gene provides the missing end. The chain recombines TRBV28 with TRBJ1-4; 8 bases align to TRBD1. Trimming at V came to 9 bases and at J to 8 bases, leaving 14 bases not matched to a gene. The V gene's germline CDR1 is MDHEN and CDR2 SYDVKM. This CDR3 is built from 15 residues. CDR3 protein: CASDKQGVVGEKLFF. The DNA read from the CDR3 is TGTGCCAGTGACAAACAGGGGGTGGTTGGGGAAAAA.

A word on this clone: The CDR3 end falls 3 residues outside the read, so it is completed with the germline J gene. V gene TRBV4-2 combines with J gene TRBJ1-1; no clear D gene. The germline V gene has CDR1 LGHNA and CDR2 YNFKEQ. Trimming stripped 0 bases from V and 3 bases from J, with 11 bases between. CDR3 length equals 15 residues. The CDR3 sequence is CASSQEAGRDTEAFF. The part of the CDR3 DNA that was read is TGTGCCAGCAGCCAAGAGGCGGGAAGGGACACTGAA.

In regard to this clone: The CDR3 is cut off 3 residues early in the read; its end comes from the germline J gene. J is TRBJ1-5 and V is TRBV7-2, with D maybe TRBD1 (5 bases). The CDR3 covers 15 residues. Germline lookup yields CDR1 SGHTA and CDR2 FQGNSA. V lost 5 bases, J lost 7 bases, and 18 bases lay in between. The sequenced part of the CDR3 DNA is TGTGCCAGCAGCGCCCGGGGGGGAAGGGACCAGCCC. This encodes CASSARGGRDQP. The entire CDR3 reads CASSARGGRDQPQHF.

Comment on this clone: The CDR3 is cut off 3 residues early in the read; its end comes from the germline J gene. The gene calls are TRBV7-2 and TRBJ2-5, with D uncertain. Per germline, CDR1 SGHTA and CDR2 FQGNSA. This CDR3 is built from 11 residues. The V end was cut by 7 bases, the J end by 3 bases, with 6 bases between. The covered CDR3 bases are TGTGCCAGCACCAAAAAAGAGACC. Translating it yields CASTKKET. The CDR3, in full, reads CASTKKETQYF. Based on the CDR3 plus reference TRBV7-2 and TRBJ2-5, the full variable domain is GAGVSQSPSNKVTEKGKDVELRCDPISGHTALYWYRQSLGQGLEFLIYFQGNSAPDKSGLPSDRFSAERTGGSVSTLTIQRTQQEDSAVYLCASTKKETQYFGPGTRLLVL.

As for this clone: Coverage ceases 3 residues before the CDR3 finishes, and the germline J gene fills in the end. The chain uses TRBV5-1 and TRBJ1-1; no clear D. The CDR3 runs 14 residues. CDR1 and CDR2 from the germline V gene are SGHRS and YFSETQ. Trimming shortened V by 0 bases and J by 1 base, and 7 bases separated the two germline ends. The sequenced CDR3 bases are TGCGCCAGCAGCTTGGATCGGGGGAACACTGAA. Its translation is CASSLDRGNTE. The CDR3 as a whole reads CASSLDRGNTEAFF.

Concerning this clone itself: The CDR3 goes on 3 residues after the read ends, and that part is filled in from the germline J gene. J is TRBJ2-7 and V is TRBV6-2 or TRBV6-3, with TRBD1 matching 7 bases. V dropped 6 bases and J dropped 0; count of bases not matched to a gene: 5. The CDR3 runs 14 residues. Germline assignment: CDR1 MNHEY and CDR2 SVGEGT. The covered CDR3 bases are TGTGCCAGCAGGATGGACAGGAGCTCCTACGAG. The encoded protein is CASRMDRSSYE. The whole CDR3 reads CASRMDRSSYEQYF.

The covered CDR3 bases are TGTGCCAGCAGCTTGTACAGCTACGAG. Translated: CASSLYSYE. The whole CDR3 reads CASSLYSYEQYF. The gene calls are TRBV5-6 and TRBJ2-7; no clear D. The missing CDR3 end, 3 residues past where the read stops, is filled in from the germline J gene. This CDR3 comprises 12 residues. Trimming removed 1 base at V and 3 bases at J, with 5 bases between. Germline CDR1 is SGHDT and CDR2 is YYEEEE.